A selection of T cell receptor beta chains follows, all from one sample in a study of OX40 agonist ivuxolimab in advanced cancers. Method: immunoSEQ multiplex PCR; TCRdb's copy keeps in-frame clones and lacks some. This table holds about 61,000 clones, over 75% found once. The sample here was CD4+ or CD8+ T cells sorted from blood, taken in a trial of the OX40 agonist ivuxolimab. These receptors originate from an adult with an advanced solid tumor such as melanoma, head and neck, liver or kidney cancer. CDR3s include the opening cysteine and the closing phenylalanine or tryptophan. A D gene is named only where the DNA matches it firmly. Size tells how often a clone was seen (once, few, many) or the class of an expanded clone, and some rows leave it out.

>TRBV27|.|.|TRBJ2-1
TGTGCCAGCAGTCTCTGGTCCTACAATGAGCAGTTCTTC
CASSLWSYNEQFF
>TRBV28|.|TRBD1|TRBJ1-4
TGTGCCAGCAGTGACAGGGGTTATAATGAAAAACTGTTTTTT
CASSDRGYNEKLFF
>TRBV29-1|.|TRBD2|TRBJ2-3
TGCAGCGCCCTAAGCGGGAGAGGAGATACGCAGTATTTT
CSALSGRGDTQYF
>TRBV4-2|.|TRBD2|TRBJ2-7
TGTGCCAGCAGTGCCTCTAGCGGGAGTTACGAGCAGTACTTC
CASSASSGSYEQYF
>TRBV25-1|.|TRBD1|TRBJ2-3
TGTGCCAGCAGTGAATATGCAACAGGGGGTGGCACAGATACGCAGTATTTT
CASSEYATGGGTDTQYF
>TRBV7-9|once|TRBD1|TRBJ2-7
TGTGCCAGCAGCCCAGGGACAGGGGGCGACGAGCAGTACTTC
CASSPGTGGDEQYF
>TRBV6-5|.|.|TRBJ1-5
TGTGCCAGCAGTCCGATGGGGTATCAGCCCCAGCATTTT
CASSPMGYQPQHF
>TRBV5-1|.|.|TRBJ1-1
TGCGCCAGCAGCTTCTTTTCAGGGTCCATGAACACTGAAGCTTTCTTT
CASSFFSGSMNTEAFF
>TRBV9|.|.|TRBJ2-1
TGTGCCAGCAGCGGTCGGACAGTTCCCCTCTATGAGCAGTTCTTC
CASSGRTVPLYEQFF
>TRBV4-3|.|.|TRBJ2-3
TGCGCCAGCAGCCAAGGATTTTCTAGCACAGATACGCAGTATTTT
CASSQGFSSTDTQYF
>TRBV9|.|.|TRBJ2-7
TGTGCCAGCAGCACTCCAGGGGTCGTCGACGAGCAGTACTTC
CASSTPGVVDEQYF
>TRBV7-2|.|.|TRBJ2-2
TGTGCCAGCAGCCACCCGACCGAGACACCGAACACCGGGGAGCTGTTTTTT
CASSHPTETPNTGELFF
>TRBV30|.|.|TRBJ2-7
TGTGCCTGGAGCGCCGGGACACTTACCTACGAGCAGTACTTC
CAWSAGTLTYEQYF
>TRBV11-3|.|.|TRBJ2-7
TGTGCCAGCAGCTTAACCGACTACGAGCAGTACTTC
CASSLTDYEQYF
>TRBV9|once|.|TRBJ2-1
TGTGCCAGCAGCGTAGTCATCGGGCCCTATGGTGAGCAGTTCTTC
CASSVVIGPYGEQFF
>TRBV5-8|.|.|TRBJ2-7
TGTGCCAGCAGCTTGGAGGACAGAGTTGTCGAGCAGTACTTC
CASSLEDRVVEQYF
>TRBV7-9|once|.|TRBJ2-2
TGTGCCAGCAGCTCAGATTCCGGGGAGCTGTTTTTT
CASSSDSGELFF
>TRBV19|.|.|TRBJ2-7
TGTGCCAGTAGTATAGGCGGAGGGCCCTACGAGCAGTACTTC
CASSIGGGPYEQYF
>TRBV19|.|.|TRBJ2-5
TGTGCCAGTAAGGACTTTCAAGAGACCCAGTACTTC
CASKDFQETQYF
>TRBV6-6|.|.|TRBJ1-1
TGTGCCAGCAGGTTGGCACCACGCACTGAAGCTTTCTTT
CASRLAPRTEAFF
>TRBV7-8|.|.|TRBJ2-5
TGTGCCAGCACCCCCAACTCGCAAGAGACCCAGTACTTC
CASTPNSQETQYF
>TRBV4-3|.|TRBD1|TRBJ2-2
TGCGCCAGCAGCCAAGATGGGACAGGGGTCGGCACCGGGGAGCTGTTTTTT
CASSQDGTGVGTGELFF
>TRBV4-2|.|.|TRBJ2-1
TGTGCCAGCAGCTCAAGCTTGGCCGATGAGCAGTTCTTC
CASSSSLADEQFF
>TRBV13|.|.|TRBJ2-7
TGTGCCAGCAGCGCACCGACCGGGGGGCCTTACGGGCAGTACTTC
CASSAPTGGPYGQYF
>TRBV7-9|.|.|TRBJ1-1
TGTGCCAGCAGCTTAGGGGGGGGCCCTGAAGCTTTCTTT
CASSLGGGPEAFF
>TRBV29-1|.|.|TRBJ1-4
TGCAGCGTTGGGGAGAATGAAAAACTGTTTTTT
CSVGENEKLFF
>TRBV5-1|few|.|TRBJ2-7
TGCGCCAGCAGCCAGGGGGGAGGGTACTACGAGCAGTACTTC
CASSQGGGYYEQYF
>TRBV20-1|.|.|TRBJ1-3
TGCAGTGCCCCCCGGGAGGACACCATATATTTT
CSAPREDTIYF
>TRBV4-3|.|.|TRBJ2-7
TGCGCCAGCAGCCAAGAATCCGAGCAGTACTTC
CASSQESEQYF
>TRBV19|once|.|TRBJ1-5
TGTGCCAGTAGTATTAGGACGGATAGCAATCAGCCCCAGCATTTT
CASSIRTDSNQPQHF
>TRBV15|once|.|TRBJ1-1
TGTGCCACCAGCAGAGATACGGTTAGAGACAAGACGACTTTCTTT
CATSRDTVRDKTTFF
>TRBV5-1|.|TRBD2|TRBJ2-1
TGCGCCAGCACCCTGGCCGGGCTAGCGGACTACAATGAGCAGTTCTTC
CASTLAGLADYNEQFF
>TRBV11-2|.|TRBD2|TRBJ2-3
TGTGCCAGCAGCGGCCATTGGGCGGGCGGGAGTACTAGCACAGATACGCAGTATTTT
CASSGHWAGGSTSTDTQYF
>TRBV4-1|.|.|TRBJ2-7
TGCGCCAGCAGCCAAGATGTGGCATACGAGCAGTACTTC
CASSQDVAYEQYF
>TRBV13|once|.|TRBJ2-1
TGTGCCAGCAGCTCCTATCACTCCGGGAGTTACAATGAGCAGTTCTTC
CASSSYHSGSYNEQFF
>TRBV28|.|.|TRBJ2-5
TGTGCCAGCAGTTTAGTAGGGCTTGCCCAAGAGACCCAGTACTTC
CASSLVGLAQETQYF
>TRBV4-3|.|.|TRBJ2-7
TGCGCCAGCAGCCCTTCAGGGACCTACGAGCAGTACTTC
CASSPSGTYEQYF
>TRBV4-2|few|.|TRBJ1-4
TGTGCCAGCAGCCAAGAAGCTAATGAAAAACTGTTTTTT
CASSQEANEKLFF
>TRBV2|once|.|TRBJ2-1
TGTGCCAGCAGTGATGGAGGAAGCTCCTACAATGAGCAGTTCTTC
CASSDGGSSYNEQFF
>TRBV7-9|.|.|TRBJ2-1
TGTGCCAGCAGCTCATCTGCGAGGGGGAGCTCCTACAATGAGCAGTTCTTC
CASSSSARGSSYNEQFF
>TRBV28|.|.|TRBJ2-7
TGTGCCAGCAGTTTTAACAGGGGGGGATACGAGCAGTACTTC
CASSFNRGGYEQYF
>TRBV28|.|TRBD2|TRBJ2-7
TGTGCCAGCAGTTTAGGGCTAGCGGCCGCCTACGAGCAGTACTTC
CASSLGLAAAYEQYF
>TRBV13|.|.|TRBJ2-1
TGTGCCAGCAGCTCCAGACCGGGGAACCTTGGGCAGTTCTTC
CASSSRPGNLGQFF
>TRBV2|.|TRBD1|TRBJ2-7
TGTGCCAGCAGTGCGGGACAGGCCTACGAGCAGTACTTC
CASSAGQAYEQYF
>TRBV19|.|.|TRBJ1-5
TGTGCCAGTAGTATAATTGGTTGGGGGCAAGAGCCCCAGCATTTT
CASSIIGWGQEPQHF
>TRBV9|.|.|TRBJ2-3
TGTGCCAGCAGCGTAGAAGGGAGCACAGATACGCAGTATTTT
CASSVEGSTDTQYF
>TRBV15|once|.|TRBJ2-1
TGTGCCACCAGTCCTAAAGCGACAGAATCCTACAATGAGCAGTTCTTC
CATSPKATESYNEQFF
>TRBV6-1|few|TRBD1|TRBJ1-5
TGTGCCAGCAGTGAAGTTGTGGGACAGGGAGTGTATCAGCCCCAGCATTTT
CASSEVVGQGVYQPQHF
>TRBV4-3|.|.|TRBJ2-7
TGCGCCAGCAGCCACACCCTGGGTGCCTTGATCGACGAGCAGTACTTC
CASSHTLGALIDEQYF
>TRBV27|.|TRBD1|TRBJ1-1
TGTGCCAGCCTTGGAGGTATCCAGGGGGCTGAAGCTTTCTTT
CASLGGIQGAEAFF
>TRBV28|.|.|TRBJ1-5
TGTGCCAGCAGTCGACTCGCTTCGGGTCTCAATCAGCCCCAGCATTTT
CASSRLASGLNQPQHF
>TRBV7-9|.|TRBD1|TRBJ2-7
TGTGCCAGCAGCTTAGCAGGGACAGACACCTACGAGCAGTACTTC
CASSLAGTDTYEQYF
>TRBV7-6|.|TRBD1|TRBJ2-7
TGTGCCAGCAGCTTATGGGGACAGGGGGCCTACGAGCAGTACTTC
CASSLWGQGAYEQYF